These 17 T cell receptor beta chains were all obtained from the same sample, sequenced in a study of cytomegalovirus exposure and HLA in healthy donors. PCR primers comprised 60 Vbeta and 13 Jbeta primers. Produced via immunoSEQ multiplex PCR; TCRdb's table is partial and in-frame only. The sample records 210,000 or so clones, roughly 78% being singletons. Sequencing used PBMCs. The receptors here all came from a boy aged 10-17 years in good health and CMV-seronegative.

The chain employs TRBV27 and TRBJ2-3; the D gene is possibly TRBD2 (7 bases). This CDR3 has 15 residues. V was clipped by 6 bases and J by 4 bases, with 17 bases between them. Germline values: CDR1 MNHEY, CDR2 SMNVEV (reference sequence). The CDR3 protein is CASSNRLRGPDTQYF. CDR3 nucleotide sequence: TGTGCCAGCAGCAACAGGCTGCGGGGGCCAGATACGCAGTATTTT.

CDR3 protein: CSVEDTSGRSGDEQYF. The CDR3 DNA reads as TGCAGCGTTGAAGATACTAGCGGGAGGTCCGGCGACGAGCAGTACTTC. This chain uses TRBV29-1 with TRBJ2-7; 12 nucleotides agree with TRBD2. CDR1 SQVTM and CDR2 ANQGSEA come from the germline V gene. This CDR3 contains 16 residues. J gave up 5 bases and V 0 bases, and 8 bases lay outside the gene matches.

The CDR3 region is CAWSQSNWDTQYF. As DNA, the CDR3 is TGTGCCTGGAGTCAGTCAAATTGGGATACGCAGTATTTT. The chain employs TRBV30 and TRBJ2-3; D not certain. Trimming left V 2 bases short and J 6 bases short, with 12 bases between. CDR3 length: 13 residues. Per germline, CDR1 GTSNPN and CDR2 SVGIG (reference sequence).

This chain links TRBV10-3 with TRBJ1-2; 8 bases align to TRBD1. V trimming: 4 bases; J trimming: 7 bases; junction bases outside the gene matches: 11. The CDR3 length is 15 residues. CDR1 is ENHRY and CDR2 is SYGVKD in the germline V gene. The CDR3 DNA reads TGTGCCATCAGTGTATCGGCAGGGGGCGCGGGTGGCTACACCTTC. Protein product: CAISVSAGGAGGYTF.

The chain uses TRBV5-1 and TRBJ2-7; D is perhaps TRBD1 (6 bases). This CDR3 is built from 13 residues. V shed 3 bases and J shed 3 bases, with 10 bases lying between them. Germline CDR1 is SGHRS and CDR2 is YFSETQ. CDR3: CASSSTDSYEQYF. The CDR3 nucleotides are TGCGCCAGCAGCTCCACGGACAGCTACGAGCAGTACTTC.

With regard to this clone: Other nucleotide sequences in the sample specify the same CDR3. The CDR3, as DNA: TGCAGTGTTCATCCCGGGACTGAAGCTTTCTTT. Translating it yields CSVHPGTEAFF. V and J are TRBV29-1 and TRBJ1-1, with D hard to call. Germline V gene lookup returns CDR1 SQVTM and CDR2 ANQGSEA. The CDR3 has 11 amino acids.

This clone was found once. The chain combines TRBV7-9 with TRBJ2-5; 14 bases are a match to TRBD2. CDR3 length: 15 amino acids. V lost 5 bases and J lost 5; bases outside the gene matches: 4. Germline V CDR1 and CDR2: SEHNR, FQNEAQ (reference sequence). The CDR3 DNA is TGTGCCAGCAGCGCGACTAGCGGGGGGGAGGAGACCCAGTACTTC. Protein product: CASSATSGGEETQYF.

The chain joins TRBV19 to TRBJ1-5, with D perhaps matching TRBD1 (6 bases). CDR3 length: 16 residues. V dropped 5 bases and J dropped 6 bases, with 20 bases sitting between them. CDR1 is LNHDA, CDR2 SQIVND, per germline (reference sequence). The CDR3 reads CASSDLPGHIIQPQHF. The DNA of the CDR3 is TGTGCCAGTAGTGATTTACCGGGACATATAATTCAGCCCCAGCATTTT.

J is TRBJ1-4 and V is TRBV9, with a weak D call TRBD1 (6 bases). The CDR3 length is 16 residues. Trimming left V 6 bases short and J 3 bases short, with 18 bases between. The germline V gene has CDR1 SGDLS and CDR2 YYNGEE. The CDR3 nucleotides are TGTGCCAGCACCACCGGAGGAGGGGGGGCTAATGAAAAACTGTTTTTT. It yields the protein CASTTGGGGANEKLFF.

In its sample, this clone was seen once. V is TRBV27 and J is TRBJ2-2, with 10 positions matching TRBD1. Looked up from germline, CDR1 is MNHEY and CDR2 is SMNVEV (reference sequence). Trimming took 6 bases from V and 4 from J; bases not matched to a gene: 2. This CDR3 spans 14 amino acids. The CDR3 DNA follows: TGTGCCAGCAGCCGGGACAGGGGCACCGGGGAGCTGTTTTTT. Protein: CASSRDRGTGELFF.

The chain is built from TRBV6-1 and TRBJ1-5, with D maybe TRBD1 (5 bases). Trimming removed 5 bases from V and 3 bases from J, with 11 bases in between. The CDR3 length is 14 residues. Germline assignment: CDR1 MNHNS and CDR2 SASEGT. The CDR3 nucleotides read TGTGCCAGCAGTTTGACAGACTTCAATCAGCCCCAGCATTTT. This gives the protein CASSLTDFNQPQHF.

This chain links TRBV29-1 with TRBJ2-5; 15 bases align to TRBD2. The J call is in doubt because the DNA end fits TRBJ2-7 better. The CDR3 totals 19 residues. CDR1 and CDR2 (germline): SQVTM, ANQGSEA. CDR3 protein: CSVEDFVGLAGGPSYEQYF. CDR3 nucleotide sequence: TGCAGCGTTGAAGATTTCGTCGGACTAGCGGGAGGGCCCTCCTACGAGCAGTACTTC.

The chain joins TRBV6-6 to TRBJ2-3; 9 bases map to TRBD2. CDR1 is MNHNY and CDR2 is SVGAGI in the germline V gene (reference sequence). Trimming took 8 bases from V and 3 from J; bases not matched to a gene: 12. CDR3 length equals 16 residues. CDR3 in amino acids: CASRLGGGAGTDTQYF. As DNA, the CDR3 is TGTGCCAGCCGCCTCGGCGGGGGGGCTGGGACAGATACGCAGTATTTT.

The J gene is TRBJ2-1, the V gene TRBV5-1, with D perhaps matching TRBD2 (5 bases). This CDR3 has 13 amino acids. V shed 2 bases and J shed 8 bases, with 11 bases lying between them. CDR1 is SGHRS, CDR2 YFSETQ, per germline. The CDR3 reads CASSFRTLDEQFF. The CDR3 DNA reads TGCGCCAGCAGCTTCAGGACTTTGGATGAGCAGTTCTTC.

The gene calls are TRBV29-1 and TRBJ2-1; TRBD1 matches at 11 bases. Germline CDR1 is SQVTM and CDR2 is ANQGSEA. This CDR3 has 14 amino acids. The J segment lost 6 bases and the V segment lost 6 bases, leaving 7 bases of the junction unmatched. The CDR3 DNA reads as TGCAGCGTCACGGACAGGGGGCTTTTCAATGAGCAGTTCTTC. Its translation is CSVTDRGLFNEQFF.

The chain uses TRBV5-1 and TRBJ2-1; 9 positions agree with TRBD2. CDR3 length: 17 amino acids. Trimming removed 0 bases from V and 7 bases from J; junction bases left unmatched: 11. In germline, CDR1 is SGHRS, CDR2 YFSETQ. CDR3 in DNA: TGCGCCAGCAGCTTGGCCTGGTTGGCGGGGGGGCAAAATGAGCAGTTCTTC. It codes for CASSLAWLAGGQNEQFF.

The chain carries TRBV29-1 and TRBJ1-2, with a tentative D call TRBD1 (5 bases). V lost 6 bases and J 5 bases, leaving 13 bases between the germline ends. The CDR3 loop spans 12 amino acids. Germline V lookup: CDR1 SQVTM, CDR2 ANQGSEA. The CDR3 bases are TGCAGCGTGGAGGGGTGGATGTATGGCTACACCTTC. Protein sequence: CSVEGWMYGYTF.